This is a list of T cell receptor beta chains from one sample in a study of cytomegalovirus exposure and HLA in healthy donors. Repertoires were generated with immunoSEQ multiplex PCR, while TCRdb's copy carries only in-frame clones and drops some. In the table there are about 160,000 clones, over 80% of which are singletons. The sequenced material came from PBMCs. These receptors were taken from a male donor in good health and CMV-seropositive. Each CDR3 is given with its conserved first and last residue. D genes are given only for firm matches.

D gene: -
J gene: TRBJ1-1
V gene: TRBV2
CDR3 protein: CASHNGGPAEAFF

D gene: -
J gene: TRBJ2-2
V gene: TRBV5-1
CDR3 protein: CASTSPANTGELFF

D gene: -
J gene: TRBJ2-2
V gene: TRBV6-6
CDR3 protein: CASTRVTGELFF

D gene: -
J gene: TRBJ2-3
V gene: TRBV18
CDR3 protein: CASSPQGTDTQYF

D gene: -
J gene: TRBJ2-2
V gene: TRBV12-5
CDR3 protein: CASGQTPWELFF

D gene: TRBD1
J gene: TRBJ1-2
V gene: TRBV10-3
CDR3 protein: CAISAKTGNTNGYTF

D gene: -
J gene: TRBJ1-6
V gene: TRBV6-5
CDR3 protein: CASSYSSLSSGSPLHF

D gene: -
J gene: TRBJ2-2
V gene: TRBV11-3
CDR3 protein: CASSPRGITGELFF

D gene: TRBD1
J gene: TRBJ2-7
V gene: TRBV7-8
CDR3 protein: CASSLGTGPYEQYF

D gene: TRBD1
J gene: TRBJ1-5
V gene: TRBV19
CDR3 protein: CASSPAGGQPQHF

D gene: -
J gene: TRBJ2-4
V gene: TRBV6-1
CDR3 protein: CASSRPGLGTGYF

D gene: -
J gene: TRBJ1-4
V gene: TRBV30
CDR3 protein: CAWGPNRREKLFF

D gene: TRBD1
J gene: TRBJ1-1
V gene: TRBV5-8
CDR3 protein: CASSLYQGASNTEAFF

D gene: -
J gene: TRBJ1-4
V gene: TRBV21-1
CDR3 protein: CASSKEAGRINEKLFF

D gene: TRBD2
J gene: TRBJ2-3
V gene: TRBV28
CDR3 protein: CASGRAGGPLGPIILYTQYF

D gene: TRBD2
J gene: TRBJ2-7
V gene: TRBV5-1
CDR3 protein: CASSSSSGSLEQYF

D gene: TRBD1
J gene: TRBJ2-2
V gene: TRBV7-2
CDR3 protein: CASSLDRVTGELFF

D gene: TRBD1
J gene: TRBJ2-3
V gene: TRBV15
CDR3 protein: CATSRAAGGRTDTQYF

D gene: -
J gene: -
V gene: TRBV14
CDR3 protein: CASSQGSYEQYF

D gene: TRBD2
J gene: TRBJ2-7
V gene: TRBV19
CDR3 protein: CASSAPSGRKRYEQYF

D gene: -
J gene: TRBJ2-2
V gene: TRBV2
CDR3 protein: CASRFRSANTGELFF

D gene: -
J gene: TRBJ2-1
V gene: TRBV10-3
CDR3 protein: CAINADRAYNEQFF

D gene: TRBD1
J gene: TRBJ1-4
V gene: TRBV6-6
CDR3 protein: CASSQHPGQGYELFF

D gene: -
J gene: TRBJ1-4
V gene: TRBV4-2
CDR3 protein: CASSQDLRGTNEKLFF

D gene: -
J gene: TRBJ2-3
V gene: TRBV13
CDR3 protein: CASSGRRFGADTQYF

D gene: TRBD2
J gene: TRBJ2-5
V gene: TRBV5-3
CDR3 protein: CARSFRTSARRETQYF

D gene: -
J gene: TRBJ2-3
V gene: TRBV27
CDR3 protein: CASSLGALRTDTQYF

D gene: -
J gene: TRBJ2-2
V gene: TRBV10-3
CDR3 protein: CAISDLSRGNTGELFF

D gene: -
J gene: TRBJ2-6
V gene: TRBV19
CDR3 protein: CATGLFSGANVLTF

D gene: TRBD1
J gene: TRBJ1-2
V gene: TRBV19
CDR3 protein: CASSIPEGAPNYGYTF

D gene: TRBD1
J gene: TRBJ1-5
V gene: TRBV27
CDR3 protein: CASSSGTGPYQPQHF

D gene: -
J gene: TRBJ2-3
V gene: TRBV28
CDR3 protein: CASSLQSGRTDTQYF

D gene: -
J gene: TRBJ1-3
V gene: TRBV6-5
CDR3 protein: CASSYSEVLVDTIYF

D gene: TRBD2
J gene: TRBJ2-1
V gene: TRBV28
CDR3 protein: CASSLAGGPGDEQFF

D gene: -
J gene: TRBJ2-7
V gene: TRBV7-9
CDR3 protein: CASSSGQRRDEQYF

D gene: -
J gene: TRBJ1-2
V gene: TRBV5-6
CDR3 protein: CASTPQGLYTHGYTF

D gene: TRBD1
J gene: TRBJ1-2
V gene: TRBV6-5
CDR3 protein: CASNPQGAGYGYTF

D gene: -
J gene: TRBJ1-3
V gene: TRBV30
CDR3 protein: CAWSRGSSGNTIYF

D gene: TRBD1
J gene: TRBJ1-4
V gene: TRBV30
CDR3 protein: CAWNTGGSNEKLFF

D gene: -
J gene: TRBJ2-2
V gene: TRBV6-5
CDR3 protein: CASSPGSRELFF

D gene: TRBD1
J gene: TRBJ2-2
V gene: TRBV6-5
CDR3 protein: CASSYSGTAVRELFF

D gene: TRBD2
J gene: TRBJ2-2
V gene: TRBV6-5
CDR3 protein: CASRPRRLATGELFF

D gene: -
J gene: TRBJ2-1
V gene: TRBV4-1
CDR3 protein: CASSQGPSGNEQFF

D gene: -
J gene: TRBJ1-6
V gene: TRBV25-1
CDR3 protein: CASRGRGFGGSPLHF

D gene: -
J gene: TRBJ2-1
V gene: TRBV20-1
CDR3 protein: CSAPTSNEQFF